This T cell receptor (beta chain) was recovered during a study of low-dose radiotherapy and immunotherapy resistance in tumors. Study-level information: Alpha- and beta-chain coverage of first-strand cDNA came from TRAV- and TRBV-specific primers.

Time point indicated: before trial treatment. TCR amplification ran approximately 20 PCR cycles using constant-region and V-primer adapter primers. TCRdb re-analysed the reads in MiXCR, keeping a single row per CDR3 protein. The sample holds roughly 46,000 distinct CDR3 sequences, 12% seen once. This clonotype came up many times. V dropped 7 bases and J dropped 4; count of bases not matched to a gene: 8. CDR3 length: 14 residues. Per germline, CDR1 SNHLY and CDR2 FYNNEI. V and J are TRBV2 and TRBJ2-5, with TRBD1 matching 8 bases. The receptor was isolated from a female donor with ovarian cancer. Sample: PBMCs, taken before treatment. The CDR3 loop reads CASMGQGAGETQYF. The CDR3 DNA follows: TGTGCCAGCATGGGGCAGGGGGCAGGAGAGACCCAGTACTTC. The entire variable domain, with the rest obtained from reference TRBV2 and TRBJ2-5, is as follows: EPEVTQTPSHQVTQMGQEVILRCVPISNHLYFYWYRQILGQKVEFLVSFYNNEISEKSEIFDDQFSVERPDGSNFTLKIRSTKLEDSAMYFCASMGQGAGETQYFGPGTRLLVL.